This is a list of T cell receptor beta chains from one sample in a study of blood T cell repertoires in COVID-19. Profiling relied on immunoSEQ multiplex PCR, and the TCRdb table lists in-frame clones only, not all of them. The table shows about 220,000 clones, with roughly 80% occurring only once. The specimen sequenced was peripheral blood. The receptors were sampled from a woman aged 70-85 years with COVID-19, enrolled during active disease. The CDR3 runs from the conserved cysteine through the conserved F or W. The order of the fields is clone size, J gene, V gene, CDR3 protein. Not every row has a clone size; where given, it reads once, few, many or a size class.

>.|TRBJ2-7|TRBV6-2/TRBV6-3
CASSYSASTSGVLYEQYF
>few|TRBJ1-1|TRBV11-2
CASSLERGTEAFF
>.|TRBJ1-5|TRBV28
CASTPARGTVSNQPQHF
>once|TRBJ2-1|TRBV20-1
CSAFTGGLEFF
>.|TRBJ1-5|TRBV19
CASSIQGARSNQPQHF
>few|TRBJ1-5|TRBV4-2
CASSQLTGGVMQPQHF
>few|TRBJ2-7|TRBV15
CATSRAQGGHKQYEQYF
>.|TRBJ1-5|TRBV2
CASRTYRGNQPQHF
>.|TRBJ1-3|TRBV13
CASSFGSTLDTIYF
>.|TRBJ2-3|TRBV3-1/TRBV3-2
CASSQAGMHTDTQYF
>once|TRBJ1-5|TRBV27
CASSYNRWGQGFDQPQHF
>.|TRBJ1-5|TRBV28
CASGTGSQPQHF
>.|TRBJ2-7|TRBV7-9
CASSLRSGEQYF
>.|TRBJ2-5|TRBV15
CATSSGGVQETQYF
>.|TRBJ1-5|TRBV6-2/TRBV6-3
CASSNPGLRAQHF